These 22 T cell receptor beta chains were all obtained from the same sample, sequenced in a study of OX40 agonist ivuxolimab in advanced cancers. Repertoires were generated with immunoSEQ multiplex PCR, while TCRdb's copy carries only in-frame clones and drops some. Among around 51,000 clones listed, approximately 83% were seen once. Sequencing used CD4+ or CD8+ T cells sorted from blood, obtained in a trial of the OX40 agonist ivuxolimab. The receptors derive from an adult with an advanced solid tumor such as melanoma, head and neck, liver or kidney cancer.

By share of the sample, this clone is medium-sized (0.01 to 0.1%). CDR3 DNA: TGCGCCAGCAGCTCCCCGAAGCAGGGCGGGAGACTGTTTTTT. This gives the protein CASSSPKQGGRLFF. This rearrangement joins TRBV4-1 to TRBJ1-4; a weak D match, TRBD1 (5 bases). V lost 5 bases and J lost 13, with 20 bases in between. Germline V gene sequence: CDR1 MGHRA, CDR2 YSYEKL. This CDR3 contains 14 residues.

The chain couples TRBV23-1 to TRBJ1-1; 7 nucleotides align to TRBD1. TRBV23-1 is an ORF for which the function is uncertain. After removal of 4 bases from V and 1 base from J, the junction contained 15 bases not matched to a gene. This CDR3 has 18 residues. CDR3 in DNA: TGCGCCAGCAGTCCTACTTGGACAGGTGGGTTCGGGAACACTGAAGCTTTCTTT. It is translated as CASSPTWTGGFGNTEAFF.

The chain is built from TRBV5-4 and TRBJ2-7; 14 bases agree with TRBD2. Per the germline V gene, CDR1 is SGHNT and CDR2 is YYREEE (reference sequence). The CDR3 totals 17 residues. Germline trimming cut 4 bases from V and 6 bases from J; bases unmatched to any gene: 12. The CDR3 sequence: CASSNGLAGGDSSEQYF. The CDR3 DNA reads as TGTGCCAGCAGCAATGGACTAGCGGGGGGAGATAGTAGCGAGCAGTACTTC.

The chain carries TRBV6-1 and TRBJ2-4; a weak D match, TRBD2 (7 bases). Germline V gene lookup returns CDR1 MNHNS and CDR2 SASEGT. The CDR3 totals 14 residues. Trimming shortened V by 5 bases and J by 7 bases, and 15 bases separated the two germline ends. Here the CDR3 reads CASSSGGPRNIQYF. The CDR3, as DNA: TGTGCCAGCAGTTCCGGGGGGCCAAGGAACATTCAGTACTTC.

This clone was counted once. The gene calls are TRBV29-1 and TRBJ2-5; unclear D gene. This CDR3 region has 12 residues. The V end was cut by 7 bases, the J end by 5 bases, with 14 bases between. Germline V lookup: CDR1 SQVTM, CDR2 ANQGSEA. CDR3 sequence: CSALVGGETQYF. CDR3 sequence (DNA): TGCAGCGCCTTGGTGGGTGGGGAGACCCAGTACTTC.

This chain joins TRBV2 and TRBJ2-1; D ambiguous. Germline values: CDR1 SNHLY, CDR2 FYNNEI. The CDR3 is made up of 14 amino acids. Trimming removed 6 bases from V and 0 bases from J, with 9 bases in between. Here the CDR3 reads CASRAQSSYNEQFF. Here the CDR3 DNA reads TGTGCCAGCAGGGCACAGTCCTCCTACAATGAGCAGTTCTTC.

This chain joins TRBV19 and TRBJ1-2; 12 bases agree with TRBD1. After removal of 4 bases from V and 4 bases from J, the junction contained 7 bases not matched to a gene. The CDR3 is made up of 16 amino acids. Germline CDR1 reads LNHDA; CDR2 reads SQIVND (reference sequence). This CDR3 is CASSRDRGPGGYGYTF. CDR3 sequence (DNA): TGTGCCAGTAGTAGGGACAGGGGGCCAGGCGGCTATGGCTACACCTTC.

The chain is built from TRBV5-1 and TRBJ2-6; D perhaps matches TRBD1 (6 bases). CDR1 is SGHRS, CDR2 YFSETQ, per germline. V was cut by 4 bases and J by 2 bases, with 10 bases left in between. This CDR3 is 15 amino acids long. The chain's CDR3 is CASSPGQTGANVLTF. CDR3 sequence (DNA): TGCGCCAGCAGCCCGGGACAAACTGGGGCCAACGTCCTGACTTTC. The whole variable domain, remainder taken from reference TRBV5-1 and TRBJ2-6, is KAGVTQTPRYLIKTRGQQVTLSCSPISGHRSVSWYQQTPGQGLQFLFEYFSETQRNKGNFPGRFSGRQFSNSRSEMNVSTLELGDSALYLCASSPGQTGANVLTFGAGSRLTVL.

The table lists this clone with a count of one. CDR3 residues: CAISESQSSYNSPLHF. The DNA for the CDR3 is TGTGCCATCAGTGAGTCGCAGAGCTCCTATAATTCACCCCTCCACTTT. V gene TRBV10-3 combines with J gene TRBJ1-6; D unclear. V shed 0 bases and J shed 0 bases, with 6 bases lying between them. In germline, CDR1 is ENHRY, CDR2 SYGVKD. CDR3 size: 16 residues.

The chain's CDR3 is CASSRTADRYGYTF. Here the CDR3 DNA reads TGTGCCAGCAGCCGGACAGCCGACAGGTATGGCTACACCTTC. The V gene is TRBV2, the J gene TRBJ1-2; possibly TRBD1 for D (6 bases). Per germline, CDR1 SNHLY and CDR2 FYNNEI. V lost 6 bases and J lost 5, with 16 bases in between. There are 14 residues in the CDR3.

This clone appeared once. The chain employs TRBV11-3 and TRBJ2-1; 7 bases are a match to TRBD1. Germline assignment: CDR1 SGHNT and CDR2 YENEEA. This CDR3 spans 15 amino acids. J gave up 7 bases and V 2 bases, and 8 bases lay outside the gene matches. CDR3 sequence reads: CASSLTFGTANEQFF. In nucleotides, the CDR3 is TGTGCCAGCAGCTTAACGTTTGGGACAGCAAATGAGCAGTTCTTC.

This sequence joins TRBV7-2 and TRBJ1-3; D remains ambiguous. Germline V gene data show CDR1 as SGHTA and CDR2 as FQGNSA. V dropped 1 base and J dropped 0 bases, with 7 bases sitting between them. The CDR3 has 15 residues. Here the CDR3 reads CASSLGGSSGNTIYF. The CDR3 nucleotides are TGTGCCAGCAGCTTAGGAGGGAGCTCTGGAAACACCATATATTTT.

The V call is TRBV7-9, the J call TRBJ2-3; D possibly corresponds to TRBD2 (5 bases). From germline, CDR1 is SEHNR and CDR2 FQNEAQ (reference sequence). With 3 bases removed from V and 2 bases from J, the gap between germline ends came to 12 bases. This CDR3 spans 15 amino acids. The CDR3 is CASSFGLAPTDTQYF. The CDR3 DNA follows: TGTGCCAGCAGCTTCGGTCTAGCCCCCACAGATACGCAGTATTTT.

The CDR3 DNA sequence: TGTGCCAGCAAACAATCAACGGGACACTCTAACACAGATACGCAGTATTTT. Encoded protein: CASKQSTGHSNTDTQYF. The V gene is TRBV2, the J gene TRBJ2-3; a possible D gene is TRBD1 (6 bases). V was clipped by 7 bases and J by 2 bases, with 22 bases between them. The germline gives CDR1 SNHLY, CDR2 FYNNEI. The CDR3 is made up of 17 amino acids.

This chain joins TRBV19 and TRBJ2-2; 8 positions agree with TRBD2. Trimming took 11 bases from V and 2 from J; bases not matched to a gene: 19. CDR3 length equals 18 residues. Germline V gene data show CDR1 as LNHDA and CDR2 as SQIVND (reference sequence). Here the CDR3 DNA reads TGTGCCTCCAGTAGTGCCCGTGCGGGGGGCCCCAACACCGGGGAGCTGTTTTTT. Amino acids: CASSSARAGGPNTGELFF.

The chain links TRBV5-6 to TRBJ2-5; D might be TRBD1 or TRBD2, each matching 5 bases. CDR1 is SGHDT, CDR2 YYEEEE, per germline. CDR3 length equals 17 residues. The V end lost 0 bases, the J end lost 5 bases, and 20 bases lay between the germline ends. CDR3 loop: CASSLEGRAFGEETQYF. CDR3 nucleotide sequence: TGTGCCAGCAGCTTGGAGGGGCGGGCATTCGGGGAGGAGACCCAGTACTTC. The full variable domain, its missing parts supplied by reference TRBV5-6 and TRBJ2-5, is DAGVTQSPTHLIKTRGQQVTLRCSPKSGHDTVSWYQQALGQGPQFIFQYYEEEERQRGNFPDRFSGHQFPNYSSELNVNALLLGDSALYLCASSLEGRAFGEETQYFGPGTRLLVL.

The chain joins TRBV11-3 to TRBJ2-5; D remains unclear. The length of the CDR3 is 13 residues. Germline-derived CDR1 and CDR2 are SGHNT and YENEEA. Trimming removed 1 base from V and 5 bases from J, with 8 bases in between. The CDR3: CASSLGSVETQYF. CDR3 nucleotides: TGTGCCAGCAGCTTAGGCTCCGTGGAGACCCAGTACTTC.

This clone was observed a few times. The chain recombines TRBV7-2 with TRBJ1-1; D not certain. Germline V gene sequence: CDR1 SGHTA, CDR2 FQGNSA. Between the trimmed V and J ends, which lost 4 bases and 5 bases, there was a span of 17 bases. CDR3 size: 15 residues. The CDR3 region is CASSSWEAPRTEAFF. The CDR3 bases are TGTGCCAGCAGCTCATGGGAGGCACCGAGGACTGAAGCTTTCTTT. Full variable domain (rest looked up from reference TRBV7-2 and TRBJ1-1): GAGVSQSPSNKVTEKGKDVELRCDPISGHTALYWYRQSLGQGLEFLIYFQGNSAPDKSGLPSDRFSAERTGGSVSTLTIQRTQQEDSAVYLCASSSWEAPRTEAFFGQGTRLTVV.

V usage is TRBV27 and J usage is TRBJ2-1, with TRBD2 matching over 9 bases. The germline V gene has CDR1 MNHEY and CDR2 SMNVEV (reference sequence). The V gene end was trimmed by 5 bases and the J gene end by 0 bases; junction bases not matched to a gene: 5. There are 16 residues in the CDR3. The CDR3 DNA reads TGTGCCAGCAGTCACTCTAGCGGGGCCTCCTACAATGAGCAGTTCTTC. Residues: CASSHSSGASYNEQFF.

This chain joins TRBV4-3 and TRBJ2-1; D uncertain. The CDR3 spans 14 residues. With 2 bases removed from V and 5 bases from J, the gap between germline ends came to 10 bases. Per germline, CDR1 LGHNA and CDR2 YSLEER. The CDR3 protein is CASSQQTFDNEQFF. In nucleotides, the CDR3 is TGCGCCAGCAGCCAACAGACCTTCGACAATGAGCAGTTCTTC.

The CDR3 loop reads CASSLGDREQFF. The CDR3 coding sequence is TGTGCCAGCAGCTTGGGGGACAGGGAGCAGTTCTTC. This chain joins TRBV5-6 and TRBJ2-1; the match to TRBD1 covers 8 bases. The CDR3 is made up of 12 amino acids. V lost 0 bases, J lost 10 bases, and 0 bases stayed unmatched. Per germline, CDR1 SGHDT and CDR2 YYEEEE.

This sequence joins TRBV11-2 and TRBJ2-7; D not resolved. The V end lost 0 bases, the J end lost 2 bases, and 11 bases lay between the germline ends. Germline CDR1 reads SGHAT; CDR2 reads FQNNGV. The CDR3 length is 15 residues. CDR3 sequence reads: CASSLDSLSPYEQYF. CDR3 sequence (DNA): TGTGCCAGCAGCTTAGATTCACTATCCCCCTACGAGCAGTACTTC.